This TCR beta chain appears in the sequencing data of a study of blood T cells in healthy people across ages. Study conclusions and caveats: Long-lived and aged donors differed, with more naive CD4+ cells and higher diversity in the long-lived.

Germline CDR1 and CDR2: MRHNA and SNTAGT. The CDR3 sequence is 20 residues long. Alongside a J-beta primer mix, a sample-barcoded 5' primer served in a second PCR lasting roughly 6 to 11 cycles. From the 5' RACE reads, TCRdb called clonotypes with MiXCR, one entry per CDR3 protein. The profile covers almost 300,000 distinct CDR3 sequences, with 27% appearing a single time and 29% taken by the ten largest. This clonotype was seen more than once but under ten times. Antigen specificity is unknown. A much larger clone lies one base from this, so it may be a read error. The TCR comes from a woman in her 70s in good health. The sample comprised blood. V usage is TRBV6-4 and J usage is TRBJ2-1, with TRBD2 matching over 15 bases. This CDR3 is CAGSGTSGRSPGGSYNEQFF. CDR3 nucleotide sequence: TGTGCCGGCAGTGGGACTAGCGGGAGGAGTCCTGGAGGGTCCTACAATGAGCAGTTCTTC.